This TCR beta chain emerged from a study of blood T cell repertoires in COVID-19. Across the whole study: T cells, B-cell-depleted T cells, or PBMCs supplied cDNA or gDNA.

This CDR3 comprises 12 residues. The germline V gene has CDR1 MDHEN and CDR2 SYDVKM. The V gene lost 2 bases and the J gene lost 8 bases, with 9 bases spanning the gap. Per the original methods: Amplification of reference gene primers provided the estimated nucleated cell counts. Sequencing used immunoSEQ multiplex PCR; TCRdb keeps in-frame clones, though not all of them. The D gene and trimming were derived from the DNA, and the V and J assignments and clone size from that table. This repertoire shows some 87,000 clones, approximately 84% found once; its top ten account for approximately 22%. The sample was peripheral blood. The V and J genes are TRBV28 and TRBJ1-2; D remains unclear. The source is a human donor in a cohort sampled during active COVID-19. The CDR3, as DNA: TGTGCCAGCAGTTTAACCGGGGAGGGCTACACCTTC. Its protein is CASSLTGEGYTF.